These 5 T cell receptor beta chains came from one sample sequenced in a study of T-cell reconstitution after alpha-beta-depleted transplantation in children. Preparation of the TCRbeta library involved a method that used unique molecular identifiers. A single record per CDR3 protein comes from TCRdb applying MiXCR to the PCR reads. The data contain around 490,000 distinct CDR3 sequences, about an eighth of them singletons. The specimen comprised PBMCs, mostly from graft donor cells, sampled 180 days after TCRalphabeta/CD19-depleted stem cell transplant. Receptor source: a female patient aged 2-9 years who had a stem cell transplant for aplastic anemia, so the T cells may come from the graft donor.

The genes are TRBV10-3 and TRBJ1-1; TRBD1 is a possible D gene (5 bases). The V gene lost 3 bases and the J gene lost 2 bases, with 7 bases spanning the gap. The CDR3 sequence is 13 residues long. Germline CDR1 ENHRY, CDR2 SYGVKD. CDR3 in amino acids: CAISEGDNTEAFF. CDR3 nucleotides: TGTGCCATCAGTGAAGGGGATAACACTGAAGCTTTCTTT.

V and J are TRBV7-6 and TRBJ1-5; 10 nucleotides align to TRBD1. The V gene end was trimmed by 4 bases and the J gene end by 3 bases; junction bases not matched to a gene: 6. Germline V gives CDR1 SGHVS, CDR2 FNYEAQ. This CDR3 spans 16 amino acids. In nucleotides, the CDR3 is TGTGCCAGCAGCTCACAGACAGGGGGCTACAATCAGCCCCAGCATTTT. This encodes CASSSQTGGYNQPQHF.

The chain carries TRBV18 and TRBJ1-1, with D perhaps TRBD1 (6 bases). The CDR3 spans 15 residues. Germline CDR1 KGHSH, CDR2 LQKENI. V lost 3 bases to trimming and J lost 2 bases, with 13 bases between them. CDR3 protein: CASSPGGQINTEAFF. The CDR3 nucleotides are TGTGCCAGCTCACCCGGAGGACAGATCAACACTGAAGCTTTCTTT.

The CDR3 protein is CATSSRDIKYV. The CDR3 DNA reads as TGTGCCACCAGCAGCCGGGACATAAAGTACGTC. This chain links TRBV15 with TRBJ2-7, with D perhaps TRBD1 (6 bases). From germline, CDR1 is LNHNV and CDR2 YYDKDF (reference sequence). V was clipped by 3 bases and J by 11 bases, with 11 bases between them. This CDR3 spans 11 amino acids.

In this sample, this clonotype turned up many times. The CDR3 region is CASSPDGTSGWSSYNEQFF. Written as DNA, the CDR3 is TGTGCCAGCAGCCCGGATGGGACTAGCGGATGGTCCTCCTACAATGAGCAGTTCTTC. V usage is TRBV11-2 and J usage is TRBJ2-1, with 11 bases aligning to TRBD2. There are 19 residues in the CDR3. CDR1 and CDR2 (germline): SGHAT, FQNNGV. V shed 5 bases, J shed 0 bases, and the junction held 12 bases outside the gene matches.